Listed below are T cell receptor beta chains from one sample, sequenced in a study of T cell responses to AZD1222 COVID-19 vaccine. TCRdb keeps only in-frame clones here, not all; method: immunoSEQ multiplex PCR. The table records roughly 80,000 clones, 88% of them present only once. Sequenced material: peripheral blood, taken on day 0 of MenACWY control vaccination. These receptors were obtained from an adult in good health. Both conserved end residues are part of each CDR3. D genes are given only for firm matches. The listing skips clone size in some rows; elsewhere it reads once, few, many or a size class.

>TRBJ1-1|TRBV6-5|-|-
TGTGCCAGCAGTTACTCGAGGGTTTGGGACACTGAAGCTTTCTTT
CASSYSRVWDTEAFF
>TRBJ2-1|TRBV7-2|TRBD2|few
TGTGCCACTGGATTAGCGGGGGCCTTCCATGAGCAGTTCTTC
CATGLAGAFHEQFF
>TRBJ1-2|TRBV9|-|-
TGTGCCAGCAGCCCGTCCCCGGGAGCCGTTTTCTATGGCTACACCTTC
CASSPSPGAVFYGYTF
>TRBJ2-7|TRBV12-3/TRBV12-4|TRBD1|-
TGTGCCAGCAATTTAAGGGGGCGCTCCGAGCAGTACTTC
CASNLRGRSEQYF
>TRBJ2-1|TRBV6-5|-|once
TGTGCCAGCCGGCTGGGACACGACAATGAGCAGTTCTTC
CASRLGHDNEQFF
>TRBJ1-6|TRBV19|-|-
TGTGCCAGTAGTTTACAGAAAGATCGTTCACCCCTCCACTTT
CASSLQKDRSPLHF
>TRBJ2-7|TRBV5-1|-|once
TGCGCCAGCAGCTTGGTCGGTTTACCGGGCTACGAGCAGTACTTC
CASSLVGLPGYEQYF
>TRBJ1-1|TRBV18|-|-
TGTGCCAGCTCACCACAGAGTGGCCAGAACACTGAAGCTTTCTTT
CASSPQSGQNTEAFF
>TRBJ2-5|TRBV28|TRBD1|-
TGTGCCAGCATGTCCGGACAGGGTGGGGGGGAGACCCAGTACTTC
CASMSGQGGGETQYF
>TRBJ1-1|TRBV5-1|-|-
TGCGCCAGCAGCTTGACACCCATGAACACTGAAGCTTTCTTT
CASSLTPMNTEAFF
>TRBJ1-1|TRBV6-2/TRBV6-3|-|-
TGTGCCAGCACCCCTTCGGGGTTTCGGGGGGAAGCTTTCTTT
CASTPSGFRGEAFF
>TRBJ1-5|TRBV2|-|-
TGTGCCAGCAACTATCTTAGGAATCAGCCCCAGCATTTT
CASNYLRNQPQHF
>TRBJ1-1|TRBV3-1/TRBV3-2|-|-
TGTGCCAGCAGCCAAACCGGGACTGACAACAGGGCTTTCTTT
CASSQTGTDNRAFF
>TRBJ1-1|TRBV15|-|-
TGTGCCACCAGTATCTTAGGGGTAAACACTGAAGCTTTCTTT
CATSILGVNTEAFF
>TRBJ2-1|TRBV4-1|-|once
TGCGCCAGCAGCCCCTCGGACGTTCAGAATGAGCAGTTCTTC
CASSPSDVQNEQFF
>TRBJ1-1|TRBV9|-|-
TGTGCCAGCAGCGAGAGCCCCCACACTGAAGCTTTCTTT
CASSESPHTEAFF
>TRBJ2-2|TRBV10-3|-|-
TGTGCCATCAGTTCTCCGGGACACAACACCGGGGAGCTGTTTTTT
CAISSPGHNTGELFF
>TRBJ2-7|TRBV2|-|-
TGTGCCAGCAGTGAAGGGGGGCGCTACGAGCAGTACTTC
CASSEGGRYEQYF
>TRBJ2-7|TRBV19|TRBD1|-
TGTGCCAGTAGCTTTTCGGGACAGGATGCCTACGAGCAGTACTTT
CASSFSGQDAYEQYF
>TRBJ2-5|TRBV29-1|TRBD1|-
TGCAGCGTCGGCTTCGGGACAGGGCGAGAGACCCAGTACTTC
CSVGFGTGRETQYF
>TRBJ2-1|TRBV25-1|-|-
TGTGCCAGCAGTGATCCAAGGGGAGGAGACAGGGAGCAGTTCTTC
CASSDPRGGDREQFF
>TRBJ1-1|TRBV19|-|-
TGTGCCAGTAGCCCATCGGTGGCAGCAATGAACACTGAAGCTTTCTTT
CASSPSVAAMNTEAFF
>TRBJ1-2|TRBV7-8|TRBD1|-
TGTGCCAGCAGCCGACAGGGAGACTATGGCTACACCTTC
CASSRQGDYGYTF
>TRBJ2-3|TRBV5-1|-|-
TGCGCCAGCAGCTCCGGACTCGACACAGATACGCAGTATTTT
CASSSGLDTDTQYF
>TRBJ2-3|TRBV29-1|-|-
TGCAGCGTTGAAGTCGGTAGCACAGATACGCAGTATTTT
CSVEVGSTDTQYF
>TRBJ2-1|TRBV2|-|-
TGTGCCAGCAGTTCCCAGGGGGGCCCCTACAATGAGCAGTTCTTC
CASSSQGGPYNEQFF
>TRBJ1-2|TRBV27|-|-
TGTGCCAGCAGTTTCGTCGCCTCGAGGGACTACTATGGCTACACCTTC
CASSFVASRDYYGYTF
>TRBJ2-1|TRBV7-2|-|-
TGTGCCAGCAGCTTAGCGTACGGTAGCTCCTACAATGAGCAGTTCTTC
CASSLAYGSSYNEQFF
>TRBJ1-4|TRBV4-1|-|-
TGCGCCAGCAGCCGATATTCAGGGTCGGCTAATGAAAAACTGTTTTTT
CASSRYSGSANEKLFF
>TRBJ2-3|TRBV5-4|-|-
TGTGCCAGCTGGCGGGTAGGCGGCGATACGCAGTATTTT
CASWRVGGDTQYF
>TRBJ2-5|TRBV5-4|TRBD1|-
TGTGCCAGCAGCTTGTGGGACAGACAAGAGACCCAGTACTTC
CASSLWDRQETQYF
>TRBJ1-6|TRBV12-3/TRBV12-4|-|once
TGTGCCAGCAGTTCCTTTGGGGCCCTCCACTTT
CASSSFGALHF
>TRBJ2-1|TRBV6-1|TRBD2|-
TGTGCCAGCAGTGAATTGCGGGGGGATGAGCAGTTCTTC
CASSELRGDEQFF
>TRBJ2-1|TRBV6-5|TRBD2|-
TGTGCCAGCAGTTACTCGACTAGCGGGGGAAGCGAGCAGTTCTTC
CASSYSTSGGSEQFF
>TRBJ2-3|TRBV23-1|-|once
TGCGCCAGCAGTCAATCTTCAGGGGAGGTCGATACGCAGTATTTT
CASSQSSGEVDTQYF
>TRBJ2-1|TRBV7-9|TRBD1|-
TGTGCCAGCAGCCAGAGACAGGGGGCCGATAATGAGCAGTTCTTC
CASSQRQGADNEQFF
>TRBJ2-7|TRBV28|-|-
TGTGCCAGCAGAAACGACAGGTCGGCCTACGAGCAGTACTTC
CASRNDRSAYEQYF
>TRBJ1-6|TRBV15|-|-
TGTGCCACCAGCAGAGATTCCAATTCACCCCTCCACTTT
CATSRDSNSPLHF
>TRBJ2-7|TRBV6-5|-|-
TGTGCCTTCTCTGAGTGGGGGGCAAATTCCTACGAGCAGTACTTC
CAFSEWGANSYEQYF
>TRBJ1-2|TRBV18|TRBD1|-
TGTGCCAGCTCACCAGACAGGGGGCATGGCTACACCTTC
CASSPDRGHGYTF
>TRBJ2-7|TRBV2|-|once
TGTGCCAGCAAGATTTACGAGCAGTACTTC
CASKIYEQYF
>TRBJ1-2|TRBV3-1/TRBV3-2|-|-
TGTGCCAGCAGCTTCCAAGGGGGTTGGGGCTACACCTTC
CASSFQGGWGYTF
>TRBJ1-5|TRBV28|-|-
TGTGCCAGCACCCAAGGGAGTCAGCCCCAGCATTTT
CASTQGSQPQHF